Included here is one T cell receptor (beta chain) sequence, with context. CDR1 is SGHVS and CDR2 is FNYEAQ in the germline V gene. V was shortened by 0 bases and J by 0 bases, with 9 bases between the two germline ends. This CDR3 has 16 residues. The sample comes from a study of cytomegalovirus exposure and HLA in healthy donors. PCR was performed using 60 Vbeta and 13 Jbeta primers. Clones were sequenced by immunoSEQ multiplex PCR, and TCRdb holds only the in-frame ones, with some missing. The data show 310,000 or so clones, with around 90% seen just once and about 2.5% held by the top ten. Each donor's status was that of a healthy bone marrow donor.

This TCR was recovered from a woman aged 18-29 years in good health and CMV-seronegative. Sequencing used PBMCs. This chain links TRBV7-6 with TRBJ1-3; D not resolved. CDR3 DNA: TGTGCCAGCAGCTTAGCCCCGACAAGCTCTGGAAACACCATATATTTT. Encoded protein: CASSLAPTSSGNTIYF.